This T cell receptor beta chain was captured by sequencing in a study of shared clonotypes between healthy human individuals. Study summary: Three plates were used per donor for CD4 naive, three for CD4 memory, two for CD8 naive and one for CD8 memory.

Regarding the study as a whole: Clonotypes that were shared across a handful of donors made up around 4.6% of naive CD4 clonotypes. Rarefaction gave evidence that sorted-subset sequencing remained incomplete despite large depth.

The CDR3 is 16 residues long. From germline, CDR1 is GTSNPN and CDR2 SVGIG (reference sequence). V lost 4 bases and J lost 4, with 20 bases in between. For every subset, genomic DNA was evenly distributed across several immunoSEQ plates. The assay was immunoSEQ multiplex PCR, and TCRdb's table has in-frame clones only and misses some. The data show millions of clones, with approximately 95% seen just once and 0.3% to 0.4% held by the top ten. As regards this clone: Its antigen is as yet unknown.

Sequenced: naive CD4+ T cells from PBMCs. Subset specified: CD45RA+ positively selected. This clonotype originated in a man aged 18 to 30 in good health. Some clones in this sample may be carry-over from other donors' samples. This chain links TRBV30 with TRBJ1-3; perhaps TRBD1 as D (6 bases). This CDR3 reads CAWTRTGLRNGNTIYF. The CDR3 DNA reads TGTGCCTGGACCCGTACAGGGCTTCGGAACGGAAACACCATATATTTT.